These 27 T cell receptor beta chains share one sample of origin, sequenced in a study of blood T cell repertoires in COVID-19. TCRdb keeps only in-frame clones here, not all; method: immunoSEQ multiplex PCR. The sample has 45,000 or so clones; about 88% are singletons. Sequenced: peripheral blood. The receptors here all came from a middle-aged man with active COVID-19.

The V and J genes are TRBV2 and TRBJ1-1, with D tentatively TRBD1 (6 bases). The CDR3 extends over 14 amino acids. Germline CDR1 is SNHLY and CDR2 is FYNNEI. V was pared by 4 bases and J by 3 bases, with 12 bases between. The CDR3 spells CASSAQGRDTEAFF. DNA for the CDR3: TGTGCCAGCAGTGCACAGGGAAGGGACACTGAAGCTTTCTTT.

CDR3 sequence: CASNIAGQGAVDTQYF. Written as DNA, the CDR3 is TGTGCCAGCAATATAGCGGGACAGGGGGCTGTAGATACGCAGTATTTT. The chain uses TRBV27 and TRBJ2-3; 12 bases map to TRBD1. Losses at the gene ends were 7 bases for V and 5 bases for J; bases not matched to a gene: 10. CDR3 length equals 16 residues. CDR1 is MNHEY, CDR2 SMNVEV, per germline (reference sequence).

This chain links TRBV27 with TRBJ2-3; 10 positions agree with TRBD1. The V segment lost 5 bases and the J segment 1 base; nucleotides outside the gene matches: 6. The CDR3 has 16 residues. The V gene's germline CDR1 is MNHEY and CDR2 SMNVEV (reference sequence). The CDR3 DNA reads TGTGCCAGCAGTCCCGCCGGACAGGGGGGCACAGATACGCAGTATTTT. Its translation is CASSPAGQGGTDTQYF.

The sample holds a few counts of this clone. The genes are TRBV7-9 and TRBJ2-7; 7 nucleotides agree with TRBD2. The germline CDR1 and CDR2 sequences are SEHNR and FQNEAQ (reference sequence). V lost 5 bases, J lost 3 bases, and 10 bases stayed unmatched. This CDR3 region has 15 residues. The CDR3 DNA reads as TGTGCCAGCAGCCCTGGGGCTAGCGGTTTCTACGAGCAGTACTTC. Amino acids: CASSPGASGFYEQYF.

V and J are TRBV7-3 and TRBJ2-2, with 8 nucleotides matching TRBD2. Unmatched junction bases numbered 2, after V lost 4 bases and J lost 1 base. CDR1 is SGHTA, CDR2 FQGTGA, per germline. The CDR3 has 15 residues. The CDR3 reads CASSSRGGNTGELFF. DNA of the CDR3: TGTGCCAGCAGCTCCCGGGGGGGGAACACCGGGGAGCTGTTTTTT. Based on the CDR3 plus reference TRBV7-3 and TRBJ2-2, the full variable domain is GAGVSQTPSNKVTEKGKYVELRCDPISGHTALYWYRQSLGQGPEFLIYFQGTGAADDSGLPNDRFFAVRPEGSVSTLKIQRTERGDSAVYLCASSSRGGNTGELFFGEGSRLTVL.

The V gene is TRBV24-1, the J gene TRBJ2-3; 8 nucleotides align to TRBD1. The V gene's germline CDR1 is KGHDR and CDR2 SFDVKD. Losses at the gene ends were 8 bases for V and 2 bases for J; bases not matched to a gene: 5. This CDR3 has 14 amino acids. The CDR3 loop reads CATIRTGSTDTQYF. CDR3 bases: TGTGCCACCATTCGGACAGGGTCCACAGATACGCAGTATTTT.

This chain links TRBV19 with TRBJ1-5, with D maybe TRBD1 (6 bases). Trimming shortened V by 6 bases and J by 2 bases, and 11 bases separated the two germline ends. CDR3 length: 14 residues. Germline assignment: CDR1 LNHDA and CDR2 SQIVND (reference sequence). The CDR3 is CASSPGHGNQPQHF. The DNA for the CDR3 is TGTGCCAGTAGCCCGGGACACGGCAATCAGCCCCAGCATTTT.

This chain joins TRBV13 and TRBJ2-7; 7 bases line up with TRBD2. Germline loops: CDR1 PRHDT, CDR2 FYEKMQ (reference sequence). This CDR3 has 15 residues. J gave up 3 bases and V 4 bases, and 9 bases lay outside the gene matches. This CDR3 reads CASSSGLRLGYEQYF. The CDR3 nucleotides read TGTGCCAGCAGCTCGGGACTACGATTAGGCTACGAGCAGTACTTC.

V and J are TRBV2 and TRBJ1-2, with TRBD1 matching over 7 bases. The V gene's germline CDR1 is SNHLY and CDR2 FYNNEI. The CDR3 sequence is 13 residues long. Germline trimming cut 3 bases from V and 4 bases from J; bases unmatched to any gene: 2. The CDR3 loop is CASSDNRGYGYTF. The CDR3 DNA follows: TGTGCCAGCAGTGACAACAGGGGCTATGGCTACACCTTC.

V and J are TRBV28 and TRBJ2-3; 8 nucleotides match TRBD1. Germline V CDR1 and CDR2: MDHEN, SYDVKM. After removal of 4 bases from V and 6 bases from J, the junction contained 6 bases not matched to a gene. This CDR3 comprises 14 residues. The CDR3 spells CASSWGTGADTQYF. In DNA, the CDR3 is TGTGCCAGCAGTTGGGGGACAGGTGCGGATACGCAGTATTTT.

The sample holds one count of this clone. V and J are TRBV7-2 and TRBJ2-3; 7 nucleotides align to TRBD2. Trimming cost V 5 bases and J 1 base; bases outside gene matches: 6. In germline, CDR1 is SGHTA, CDR2 FQGNSA. This CDR3 has 15 residues. The CDR3 nucleotides read TGTGCCAGCAGCCCCGCTAGCGGCCGCACAGATACGCAGTATTTT. As protein: CASSPASGRTDTQYF.

The rearrangement links TRBV6-5 to TRBJ1-1; 7 bases fit TRBD1. The CDR3 extends over 15 amino acids. V was clipped by 4 bases and J by 0 bases; unmatched bases: 5. CDR1 and CDR2 from the germline V gene are MNHEY and SVGAGI. The CDR3 DNA is TGTGCCAGCAGTTCATCCGGGACAGTGAACACTGAAGCTTTCTTT. This sequence encodes CASSSSGTVNTEAFF.

V and J are TRBV20-1 and TRBJ2-7; the match to TRBD2 covers 9 bases. The germline CDR1 and CDR2 sequences are DFQATT and SNEGSKA (reference sequence). V trimming: 3 bases; J trimming: 4 bases; junction bases outside the gene matches: 10. The CDR3 length is 15 residues. The CDR3 DNA reads as TGCAGTGCTAGTGCAAGACTAGCGGCAACTTACGAGCAGTACTTC. It specifies CSASARLAATYEQYF.

This chain uses TRBV11-2 with TRBJ2-7; a possible D gene is TRBD1 (6 bases). The CDR3 sequence is 14 residues long. Trimming pared 0 bases from V and 5 bases from J, leaving 11 bases between. Germline CDR1 and CDR2: SGHAT and FQNNGV. The CDR3 region has the DNA TGTGCCAGCAGCTTAGAAGGGGACACTGACGAGCAGTACTTC. It is translated as CASSLEGDTDEQYF.

The count of this clone is one. The CDR3 loop is CASSPHSGGYPVDTQYF. CDR3 bases: TGTGCCAGCAGTCCTCACTCAGGGGGTTACCCCGTGGATACGCAGTATTTT. The gene calls are TRBV27 and TRBJ2-3; 7 bases fit TRBD1. V shed 5 bases, J shed 6 bases, and the junction held 17 bases outside the gene matches. This CDR3 is 17 amino acids long. The germline V gene encodes CDR1 MNHEY and CDR2 SMNVEV (reference sequence).

This chain uses TRBV3-1 (or the pseudogene TRBV3-2) with TRBJ2-7; 10 nucleotides agree with TRBD2. The trim removed 5 bases at V and 3 bases at J, leaving 7 bases unmatched. This CDR3 contains 15 residues. CDR1 LGHDT and CDR2 YNNKEL come from the germline V gene (reference sequence). The CDR3 sequence: CASSMARLAGYEQYF. CDR3 DNA sequence: TGTGCCAGCAGCATGGCCAGACTAGCGGGCTACGAGCAGTACTTC.

The chain links TRBV4-1 to TRBJ2-4; 7 nucleotides line up with TRBD2. J gave up 2 bases and V 1 base, and 2 bases lay outside the gene matches. Germline V lookup: CDR1 MGHRA, CDR2 YSYEKL. This CDR3 contains 15 residues. The CDR3 DNA reads TGCGCCAGCAGCCAAGGGGAGGGATCCAAAAACATTCAGTACTTC. It codes for CASSQGEGSKNIQYF.

The CDR3 spells CASSELGQGSEQYF. The CDR3 coding sequence is TGTGCCAGCAGTGAGCTGGGACAGGGATCCGAGCAGTACTTC. V is TRBV6-1 and J is TRBJ2-7; TRBD1 agrees at 9 bases. Germline CDR1 is MNHNS and CDR2 is SASEGT. J was trimmed by 6 bases and V by 3 bases; bases with no gene match: 6. This CDR3 is built from 14 residues.

The CDR3 reads CASSHPTGEQYF. The CDR3 DNA sequence: TGCGCCAGCAGCCACCCCACGGGCGAGCAGTACTTC. The gene calls are TRBV4-1 and TRBJ2-7; no reliable D call. The CDR3 is made up of 12 amino acids. Germline values: CDR1 MGHRA, CDR2 YSYEKL. With 3 bases removed from V and 6 bases from J, the gap between germline ends came to 9 bases.

The J gene is TRBJ1-2, the V gene TRBV7-9; 7 nucleotides line up with TRBD1. V lost 3 bases to trimming and J lost 6 bases; unmatched junction nucleotides: 4. In germline, CDR1 is SEHNR, CDR2 FQNEAQ (reference sequence). The CDR3 consists of 13 residues. The CDR3 DNA reads TGTGCCAGCAGCTTTTCAGGGGGGAATGGCTACACCTTC. Encoded protein: CASSFSGGNGYTF.

The chain uses TRBV7-9 and TRBJ2-1, with D tentatively TRBD2 (5 bases). The CDR3 consists of 16 residues. V lost 2 bases and J lost 8, with 19 bases in between. Germline CDR1 reads SEHNR; CDR2 reads FQNEAQ (reference sequence). Here the CDR3 DNA reads TGTGCCAGCAGCTTAAGGGCTAGCATTGGAGTGGATGAGCAGTTCTTC. The encoded protein is CASSLRASIGVDEQFF.

This clone has only a few counts. The CDR3 coding sequence is TGCGCCAGCATCCCCTCAGGGGGGCTGAAGGTCACTGAAGCTTTCTTT. This sequence encodes CASIPSGGLKVTEAFF. V and J are TRBV4-1 and TRBJ1-1, with TRBD1 matching over 7 bases. Germline V gives CDR1 MGHRA, CDR2 YSYEKL. The CDR3 runs to 16 residues. The J segment lost 4 bases and the V segment lost 7 bases, leaving 15 bases of the junction unmatched.

The count of this clone is one. The chain carries TRBV7-3 and TRBJ2-2; D might be TRBD2 (5 bases). The V gene lost 1 base and the J gene lost 5 bases, with 11 bases spanning the gap. This CDR3 has 15 residues. Germline V CDR1 and CDR2: SGHTA, FQGTGA. The CDR3 loop reads CASSLSRGSTGELFF. DNA for the CDR3: TGTGCCAGCAGCTTAAGCAGAGGGAGTACCGGGGAGCTGTTTTTT.

This chain uses TRBV9 with TRBJ2-5; 14 nucleotides line up with TRBD2. Germline V gives CDR1 SGDLS, CDR2 YYNGEE. The CDR3 consists of 18 residues. The J segment lost 3 bases and the V segment lost 2 bases, leaving 9 bases of the junction unmatched. The CDR3 reads CASSVGTSGSVYKETQYF. In DNA, the CDR3 is TGTGCCAGCAGCGTCGGGACTAGCGGGAGTGTCTACAAAGAGACCCAGTACTTC.

With regard to this clone: The sample carries other DNA sequences with the same CDR3. This chain connects TRBV28 to TRBJ2-5, with TRBD2 matching over 7 bases. Germline CDR1 and CDR2: MDHEN and SYDVKM. CDR3 length equals 18 residues. Germline trimming cut 5 bases from V and 0 bases from J; bases unmatched to any gene: 15. CDR3 sequence (DNA): TGTGCCAGCAGTCCAGCGGGGCTAGACCTTCTTTACCAAGAGACCCAGTACTTC. Amino acids: CASSPAGLDLLYQETQYF.

The chain employs TRBV2 and TRBJ2-1; 10 bases align to TRBD2. The ends lost 4 bases at V and 9 bases at J; junction bases unmatched: 12. The CDR3 spans 16 residues. Germline loops: CDR1 SNHLY, CDR2 FYNNEI. The CDR3 is CASSGVSGRARFEQFF. Here the CDR3 DNA reads TGTGCCAGCAGTGGAGTAAGCGGGAGGGCCAGGTTTGAGCAGTTCTTC. Filled out from reference TRBV2 and TRBJ2-1, the complete variable domain reads EPEVTQTPSHQVTQMGQEVILRCVPISNHLYFYWYRQILGQKVEFLVSFYNNEISEKSEIFDDQFSVERPDGSNFTLKIRSTKLEDSAMYFCASSGVSGRARFEQFFGPGTRLTVL.

The chain combines TRBV24-1 with TRBJ2-5; D is unresolved. The CDR3 is made up of 12 amino acids. Germline CDR1 is KGHDR and CDR2 is SFDVKD. Trimming cost V 4 bases and J 2 bases, with 4 bases left between them. CDR3 amino acids: CATSDYQETQYF. CDR3 bases: TGTGCCACCAGTGACTATCAAGAGACCCAGTACTTC.